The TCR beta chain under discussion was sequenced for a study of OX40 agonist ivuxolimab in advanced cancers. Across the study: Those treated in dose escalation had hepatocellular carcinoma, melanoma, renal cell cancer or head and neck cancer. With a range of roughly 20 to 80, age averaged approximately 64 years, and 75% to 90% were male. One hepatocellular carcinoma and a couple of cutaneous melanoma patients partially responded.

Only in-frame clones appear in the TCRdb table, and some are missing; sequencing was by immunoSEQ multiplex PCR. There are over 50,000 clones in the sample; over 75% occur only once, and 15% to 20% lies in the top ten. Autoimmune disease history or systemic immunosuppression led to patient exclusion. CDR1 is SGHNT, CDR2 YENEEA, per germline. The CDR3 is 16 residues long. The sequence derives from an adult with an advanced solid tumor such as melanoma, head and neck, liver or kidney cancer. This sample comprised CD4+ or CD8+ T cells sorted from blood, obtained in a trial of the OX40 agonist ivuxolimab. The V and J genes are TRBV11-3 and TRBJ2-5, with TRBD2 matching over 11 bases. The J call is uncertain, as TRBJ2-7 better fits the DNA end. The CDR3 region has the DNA TGTGCCAGCAGTCCTATAGCGGGAGGGCCGCCCTACGAGCAGTACTTC. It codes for CASSPIAGGPPYEQYF.